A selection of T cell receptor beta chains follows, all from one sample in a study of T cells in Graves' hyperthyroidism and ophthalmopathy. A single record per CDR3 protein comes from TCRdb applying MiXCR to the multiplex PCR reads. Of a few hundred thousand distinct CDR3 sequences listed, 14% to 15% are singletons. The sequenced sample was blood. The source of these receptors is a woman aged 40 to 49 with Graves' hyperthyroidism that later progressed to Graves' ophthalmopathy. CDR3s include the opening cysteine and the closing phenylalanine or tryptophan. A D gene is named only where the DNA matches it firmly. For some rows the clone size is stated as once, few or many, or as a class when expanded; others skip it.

DNA: TGCGCCAGCAGCTTGATAAGCGGGAGGGCCAATGAGCAGTTCTTC; CDR3: CASSLISGRANEQFF; V: TRBV5-1; J: TRBJ2-1; size: many; D: TRBD2
DNA: TGCGCCAGCAGCCAAGTTTTGAGGGGCGTGAGACTCTACGAGCAGTACTTC; CDR3: CASSQVLRGVRLYEQYF; V: TRBV4-1; J: TRBJ2-7; size: .; D: .
DNA: TGTGCCAGCAGTTCGTACGCGTCGAGCTCTGGAAACACCATATATTTT; CDR3: CASSSYASSSGNTIYF; V: TRBV27; J: TRBJ1-3; size: many; D: .
DNA: TGCAGTGCTAGAACCAGCGGGAGGGTGTGGGAGCAGTACTTC; CDR3: CSARTSGRVWEQYF; V: TRBV20-1; J: TRBJ2-7; size: many; D: TRBD2
DNA: TGTGCCAGCAGTCGGGAGGGGGAGACCCAGTACTTC; CDR3: CASSREGETQYF; V: TRBV2; J: TRBJ2-5; size: many; D: TRBD2
DNA: TGTGCCAGCAGGCAAGCGGGAGGGGGTGGAGATACGCAGTATTTT; CDR3: CASRQAGGGGDTQYF; V: TRBV6-1; J: TRBJ2-3; size: few; D: TRBD2
DNA: TGTGCCATCAGTGAGTCGATCGGTGGGGAATCCCAGCATTTT; CDR3: CAISESIGGESQHF; V: TRBV10-3; J: TRBJ1-5; size: many; D: .
DNA: TGTGCCAGCAGCTTAACAATACACACTGAAGCTTTCTTT; CDR3: CASSLTIHTEAFF; V: TRBV11-2; J: TRBJ1-1; size: many; D: .
DNA: TGCGCCAGCAATCTAGCGGGCTCTGTTGAGCAGTACTTC; CDR3: CASNLAGSVEQYF; V: TRBV5-1; J: TRBJ2-7; size: many; D: TRBD2
DNA: TGTGCCGCTATATCGGGAGTCTTCTTTCAGCCCCAGCATTTT; CDR3: CAAISGVFFQPQHF; V: TRBV28; J: TRBJ1-5; size: .; D: .
DNA: TGCGCCAGCAGCTGGGACAATTATAATTCACCCCTCCACTTT; CDR3: CASSWDNYNSPLHF; V: TRBV5-1; J: TRBJ1-6; size: .; D: .
DNA: TGTGCCAGCAGTTTCCTAGCGGGAGGAATGTACAATGAGCAGTTCTTC; CDR3: CASSFLAGGMYNEQFF; V: TRBV27; J: TRBJ2-1; size: many; D: TRBD2
DNA: TGTGCCAGCAGCTTAGGAGATCCTGGGGCCAACGTCCTGACTTTC; CDR3: CASSLGDPGANVLTF; V: TRBV7-9; J: TRBJ2-6; size: many; D: .
DNA: TGTGCCAGTCGTTTAACCCTGGAGGATACGCAGTATTTT; CDR3: CASRLTLEDTQYF; V: TRBV6-1; J: TRBJ2-3; size: many; D: .
DNA: TGTGCCTGCCTGAGGGGCGCTGAAGCTTTCTTT; CDR3: CACLRGAEAFF; V: TRBV7-9; J: TRBJ1-1; size: many; D: .
DNA: TGTGCCAGCAGCCTGGGACTAGCATCCAATGAGCAGTTCTTC; CDR3: CASSLGLASNEQFF; V: TRBV3-1; J: TRBJ2-1; size: many; D: TRBD2
DNA: TGTGCCAGCAGTGAATTTCTTGGGGCTAGCGGACGCACAGATACGCAGTATTTT; CDR3: CASSEFLGASGRTDTQYF; V: TRBV2; J: TRBJ2-3; size: many; D: TRBD2
DNA: TGTGCCAGCAGTTCATACGCCTACGAGCAGTACTTC; CDR3: CASSSYAYEQYF; V: TRBV28; J: TRBJ2-7; size: .; D: .
DNA: TGCAGTGCTAGAGGTCTAAAGGGGGGGACCTCTAACACAGATACGCAGTATTTT; CDR3: CSARGLKGGTSNTDTQYF; V: TRBV20-1; J: TRBJ2-3; size: .; D: .
DNA: TGCGCCAGCAGCCTCGGGAGTTTAGACGAGCAGTACTTC; CDR3: CASSLGSLDEQYF; V: TRBV4-1; J: TRBJ2-7; size: .; D: .
DNA: TGTGCCAGCAGTGTACAGGGGAGCTCCTACAATGAGCAGTTCTTC; CDR3: CASSVQGSSYNEQFF; V: TRBV2; J: TRBJ2-1; size: .; D: TRBD1
DNA: TGTGCCAGTAGTACCCAGGGGGGAGAGCAGTTCTTC; CDR3: CASSTQGGEQFF; V: TRBV19; J: TRBJ2-1; size: .; D: .
DNA: TGTGCCATCAGCAAATACCGGATGGGCACCGGGGAGCTGTTTTTT; CDR3: CAISKYRMGTGELFF; V: TRBV10-3; J: TRBJ2-2; size: many; D: .
DNA: TGTGCCAGCAGTTACTCGAGGAGGGTTGGGTCACCCCTCCACTTT; CDR3: CASSYSRRVGSPLHF; V: TRBV6-2/TRBV6-3; J: TRBJ1-6; size: many; D: .
DNA: TGTGCCAGCAGCCGGACAGGAGAGCCCAAAAACATTCAGTACTTC; CDR3: CASSRTGEPKNIQYF; V: TRBV12-3/TRBV12-4; J: TRBJ2-4; size: many; D: TRBD1
DNA: TGCGCCAGCAAGATGTATGGACTAGCGGAAAATGAGCAGTTCTTC; CDR3: CASKMYGLAENEQFF; V: TRBV10-2; J: TRBJ2-1; size: many; D: TRBD2
DNA: TGCGCCAGCAGCTTGTTCCCTAGCGTTGGGACAGATACGCAGTATTTT; CDR3: CASSLFPSVGTDTQYF; V: TRBV5-1; J: TRBJ2-3; size: many; D: .
DNA: TGCAGTGCTAGGTATATCGGACAGCGATTTGGCAAGCAGTACTTC; CDR3: CSARYIGQRFGKQYF; V: TRBV20-1; J: TRBJ2-7; size: many; D: .
DNA: TGTGCCAGCAGTGAACTCGCCGCGGGGTTCGGAGGGCGAGCTTTCTTT; CDR3: CASSELAAGFGGRAFF; V: TRBV2; J: TRBJ1-1; size: .; D: .
DNA: TGTGCCAGTAGGCCTCAGGGGGGTTTGTTCGAGCAGTACTTC; CDR3: CASRPQGGLFEQYF; V: TRBV19; J: TRBJ2-7; size: few; D: .
DNA: TGTGCCAGCAGCCTCACAGGGGGCGACGCCTATGGCTACACCTTC; CDR3: CASSLTGGDAYGYTF; V: TRBV3-1; J: TRBJ1-2; size: few; D: TRBD1
DNA: TGTGCCAGCAGCCCCTATACGACAGGGTCGCACTATGGCTACACCTTC; CDR3: CASSPYTTGSHYGYTF; V: TRBV3-1; J: TRBJ1-2; size: many; D: TRBD1
DNA: TGTGCCAGCTCACCGACGGGGAAGAACACTGAAGCTTTCTTT; CDR3: CASSPTGKNTEAFF; V: TRBV18; J: TRBJ1-1; size: .; D: .
DNA: TGCGCCAGCAGCTTGGCGATCCGGCAGGAGAGCTCCTACAATGAGCAGTTCTTC; CDR3: CASSLAIRQESSYNEQFF; V: TRBV5-1; J: TRBJ2-1; size: few; D: .
DNA: TGTGCCAGCAGGACCCCGAGGAGCACTGAAGCTTTCTTT; CDR3: CASRTPRSTEAFF; V: TRBV12-3/TRBV12-4; J: TRBJ1-1; size: many; D: .
DNA: TGCAGTGCTAGAGATCGGGGGGCCTACAATGAGCAGTTCTTC; CDR3: CSARDRGAYNEQFF; V: TRBV20-1; J: TRBJ2-1; size: many; D: TRBD2
DNA: .; CDR3: CASSSFRLRFGAGTGYEQYF; V: TRBV2; J: TRBJ2-7; size: .; D: .
DNA: TGCGCCAGCAGCCCCTGGGGGAGACCCCATACAACTAATGAAAAACTGTTTTTT; CDR3: CASSPWGRPHTTNEKLFF; V: TRBV5-1; J: TRBJ1-4; size: many; D: .
DNA: TGCGCCAGCAGCCGGGGACTAGCGGGCCATAATGAGCAGTTCTTC; CDR3: CASSRGLAGHNEQFF; V: TRBV4-1; J: TRBJ2-1; size: few; D: TRBD2
DNA: TGTGCCAGCAGCCACCCGCATGGTCAGCGGGTATACGAGCAGTACTTC; CDR3: CASSHPHGQRVYEQYF; V: TRBV3-1; J: TRBJ2-7; size: many; D: .
DNA: TGCAGCGTTGGGCCTCCCGGGGAGACCCAGTACTTC; CDR3: CSVGPPGETQYF; V: TRBV29-1; J: TRBJ2-5; size: .; D: .
DNA: TGCGCCAGCAGCTTGGCGACAGACTACAATGAGCAGTTCTTC; CDR3: CASSLATDYNEQFF; V: TRBV5-1; J: TRBJ2-1; size: many; D: .
DNA: TGTGCCAGCAGCTTAGCGGGCAGATCTAACTATGGCTACACCTTC; CDR3: CASSLAGRSNYGYTF; V: TRBV7-2; J: TRBJ1-2; size: many; D: .
DNA: TGTGCCAGCAGCCAGCGGCTAGCGGGCATGGATACGCAGTATTTT; CDR3: CASSQRLAGMDTQYF; V: TRBV3-1; J: TRBJ2-3; size: many; D: TRBD2
DNA: TGTGCCAGCAGTTTATTATACCCCACGCGGACCTCTAGCACAGATACGCAGTATTTT; CDR3: CASSLLYPTRTSSTDTQYF; V: TRBV27; J: TRBJ2-3; size: many; D: .
DNA: TGTGCCACCAGTGGCCGGACCGCGAACACCGGGGAGCTGTTTTTT; CDR3: CATSGRTANTGELFF; V: TRBV24-1; J: TRBJ2-2; size: many; D: .
DNA: TGCAGCGTTGGCCAGCGGGAATTTAGTGAGCAGTTCTTC; CDR3: CSVGQREFSEQFF; V: TRBV29-1; J: TRBJ2-1; size: many; D: TRBD2
DNA: TGCGCCAGCAGCCAGGGACTAGCGGGAGTCGGGACCCAGTACTTC; CDR3: CASSQGLAGVGTQYF; V: TRBV4-1; J: TRBJ2-5; size: .; D: TRBD2
DNA: TGTGCCAGCAGCTTAGCGCCGGTTACAGGGGGCATTGGAGCCTACGAGCAGTACTTC; CDR3: CASSLAPVTGGIGAYEQYF; V: TRBV7-9; J: TRBJ2-7; size: few; D: TRBD1